These T cell receptor beta chains were read from a single sample in a study of response to subunit inactivated influenza vaccine. TCRdb reprocessed the RT-PCR reads via MiXCR and lists one record per CDR3 protein. In the table there are around 190,000 distinct CDR3 sequences, under 15% of which are singletons. Sequenced material: CD8+ T cells sorted from PBMCs, taken approximately 5 days after vaccination. All receptors derive from a man in his fifties or sixties who received an inactivated influenza vaccine. Both conserved end residues are part of each CDR3. A D gene is named only where the DNA matches it firmly. Size tells how often a clone was seen (once, few, many) or the class of an expanded clone, and some rows leave it out.

abundance	v_gene	d_gene	j_gene	CDR3aa	CDR3nt
.	TRBV6-2/TRBV6-3	TRBD1	TRBJ2-6	CASSYDRVTSGANVLTF	TGTGCCAGCAGTTACGACAGGGTGACCTCTGGGGCCAACGTCCTGACTTTC
few	TRBV28	TRBD2	TRBJ2-5	CASHRQREKETQYF	TGTGCCAGCCACCGCCAGCGGGAGAAAGAGACCCAGTACTTC
.	TRBV27	.	TRBJ2-3	CASSQDWAAANTQYF	TGTGCCAGCAGCCAAGATTGGGCAGCCGCCAATACGCAGTATTTT
few	TRBV2	TRBD1	TRBJ2-7	CASRLNYGTGAYEQYF	TGTGCCAGCAGACTTAATTACGGGACAGGCGCATACGAGCAGTACTTC
.	TRBV14	.	TRBJ2-7	CASRGPGDYEQYF	TGTGCCAGCAGGGGACCCGGGGACTACGAGCAGTACTTC
.	TRBV6-5	.	TRBJ2-5	CASNDPGQNRYF	TGTGCCAGCAACGATCCGGGCCAAAATCGTTACTTC
.	TRBV20-1	.	TRBJ2-7	CSARDALKYEQYF	TGCAGTGCTAGAGATGCCCTAAAATACGAGCAGTACTTC
many	TRBV7-9	.	TRBJ2-3	CAHEGGDTQYF	TGTGCCCACGAGGGGGGGGATACGCAGTATTTT
many	TRBV3-1	TRBD2	TRBJ2-7	CASSQGLAGTYEQYF	TGTGCCAGCAGCCAAGGCCTAGCGGGAACCTACGAGCAGTACTTC
many	TRBV9	.	TRBJ1-2	CASSPSTPQAFYGYTF	TGTGCCAGCAGCCCCTCGACACCCCAGGCCTTCTATGGCTACACCTTC
.	TRBV4-3	.	TRBJ2-7	CASSQDTGDSLYEQYF	TGCGCCAGCAGCCAAGACACGGGGGACAGTCTCTACGAGCAGTACTTC
.	TRBV5-6	.	TRBJ2-7	CAISTRRLYEQYF	TGTGCCATCAGCACCCGGCGCCTCTACGAGCAGTACTTC
few	TRBV7-8	.	TRBJ2-5	CASRTTPGLQETQYF	TGTGCCAGCAGGACTACACCGGGCCTCCAAGAGACCCAGTACTTC
.	TRBV4-3	.	TRBJ2-3	CASSSRPSADTQYF	TGCGCCAGCAGCTCGAGACCCTCGGCGGATACGCAGTATTTT
.	TRBV14	.	TRBJ2-3	CASSVREGWGTDTQYF	TGTGCCAGCAGCGTAAGAGAAGGGTGGGGCACAGATACGCAGTATTTT
.	TRBV7-2	TRBD2	TRBJ2-1	CASRHLAGAPYNEQFF	TGTGCCAGCAGACACCTAGCGGGGGCTCCCTACAATGAGCAGTTCTTC
many	TRBV12-3/TRBV12-4	.	TRBJ2-2	CASSFGTRNTGELFF	TGTGCCAGCAGTTTTGGGACCCGGAACACCGGGGAGCTGTTTTTT
few	TRBV28	TRBD1	TRBJ1-2	CASSSQGGYGYTF	TGTGCCAGCAGTTCACAGGGGGGCTATGGCTACACCTTC
many	TRBV28	TRBD1	TRBJ1-2	CASSSSGTANPSNYGYTF	TGTGCCAGCAGTTCATCCGGGACAGCGAACCCCTCTAACTATGGCTACACCTTC
.	TRBV11-1	TRBD1	TRBJ2-3	CASSITKIVVGTGGTDTQYF	TGTGCCAGCAGCATTACTAAGATAGTTGTCGGGACAGGGGGCACAGATACGCAGTATTTT
.	TRBV5-5	TRBD1	TRBJ2-3	CASSLATGGLDTQYF	TGTGCCAGCAGCTTGGCCACAGGGGGCTTGGATACGCAGTATTTT
many	TRBV11-2	.	TRBJ2-3	CASSFPGDSSTDTQYF	TGTGCCAGCAGCTTCCCTGGGGACTCTAGCACAGATACGCAGTATTTT
few	TRBV27	TRBD1	TRBJ2-7	CASSPFTMDRVIIYEQYF	TGTGCCAGCAGTCCGTTTACAATGGACAGGGTTATAATTTACGAGCAGTACTTC
few	TRBV7-2	TRBD2	TRBJ2-1	CASSLAQASGRSMYEQFF	TGTGCCAGCAGCTTAGCCCAGGCTAGCGGGAGGAGTATGTATGAGCAGTTCTTC
.	TRBV18	.	TRBJ2-7	CASSRDMDYYEQYF	TGTGCCAGCTCGAGGGACATGGATTACTACGAGCAGTACTTC
few	TRBV11-2	TRBD2	TRBJ2-1	CASSLTSSGYSSYNEQFF	TGTGCCAGCAGCTTAACCTCTAGCGGGTATAGCTCCTACAATGAGCAGTTCTTC